This record concerns one TCR beta chain sequence. This entry is derived from a study of CD8+CD57+ T cells in acquired aplastic anemia. Overall study: DNA per sorted CD4+ or CD8+ sample ranged roughly 0.17 to 27.4 ug, averaging roughly 3.2 ug.

Before being chosen for sequencing, patients had shown CD8+CD57+ cell expansion by flow cytometry. Every one of the patients had aplastic anemia (severe, acquired). V lost 7 bases and J 1 base, leaving 13 bases between the germline ends. This CDR3 is built from 14 residues. CDR1 LNHDA and CDR2 SQIVND come from the germline V gene (reference sequence). It was genomic DNA that served as the template for profiling TCR beta VDJ and CDR3. TCRdb re-derived calls from the reads in MiXCR, one entry per CDR3 protein. The sample carries under 200,000 distinct CDR3 sequences, approximately 52% recorded once. The TCR was taken from a human donor with aplastic anemia. J is TRBJ1-1 and V is TRBV19; TRBD1 might be the D (6 bases). The sequenced sample was sorted CD4+, CD8+, or CD8+CD57+ T cells (not recorded which) from PBMCs. CDR3 nucleotides: TGTGCCAGTACCATCGGACAGACGAACACTGAAGCTTTCTTT. This translates into CASTIGQTNTEAFF. The variable domain in full, completed from reference TRBV19 and TRBJ1-1, reads DGGITQSPKYLFRKEGQNVTLSCEQNLNHDAMYWYRQDPGQGLRLIYYSQIVNDFQKGDIAEGYSVSREKKESFPLTVTSAQKNPTAFYLCASTIGQTNTEAFFGQGTRLTVV.